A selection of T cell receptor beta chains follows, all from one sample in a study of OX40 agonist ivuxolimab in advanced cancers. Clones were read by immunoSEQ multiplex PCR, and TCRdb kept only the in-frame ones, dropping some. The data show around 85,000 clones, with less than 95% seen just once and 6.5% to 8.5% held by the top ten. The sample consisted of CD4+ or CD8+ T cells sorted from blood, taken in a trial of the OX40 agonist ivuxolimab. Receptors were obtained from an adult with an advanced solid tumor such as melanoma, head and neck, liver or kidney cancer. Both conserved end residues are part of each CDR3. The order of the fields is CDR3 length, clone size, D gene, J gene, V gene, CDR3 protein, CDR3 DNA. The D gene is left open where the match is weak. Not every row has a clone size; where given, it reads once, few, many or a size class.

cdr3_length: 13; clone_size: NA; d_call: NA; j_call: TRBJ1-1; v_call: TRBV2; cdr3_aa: CASSLDRDTEAFF; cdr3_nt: TGTGCCAGCAGCTTGGACCGCGACACTGAAGCTTTCTTT
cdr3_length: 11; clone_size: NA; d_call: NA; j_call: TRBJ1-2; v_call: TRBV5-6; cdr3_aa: CASSFWGDYTF; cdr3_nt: TGTGCCAGCAGCTTCTGGGGTGACTACACCTTC
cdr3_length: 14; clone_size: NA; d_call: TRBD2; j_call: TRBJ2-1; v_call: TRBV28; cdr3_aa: CASSLAGGPNEQFF; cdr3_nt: TGTGCCAGCAGTTTAGCGGGAGGGCCTAATGAGCAGTTCTTC
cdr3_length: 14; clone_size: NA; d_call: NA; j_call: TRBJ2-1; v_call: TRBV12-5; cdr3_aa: CASAWGGSYNEQFF; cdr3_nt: TGTGCTAGTGCCTGGGGCGGCTCCTACAATGAGCAGTTCTTC
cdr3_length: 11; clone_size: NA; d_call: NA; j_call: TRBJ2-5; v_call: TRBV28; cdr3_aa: CASSSRETQYF; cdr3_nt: TGTGCCAGCAGTTCTAGGGAGACCCAGTACTTC
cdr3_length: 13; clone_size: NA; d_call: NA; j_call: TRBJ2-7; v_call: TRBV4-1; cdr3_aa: CASSQSIYREQYF; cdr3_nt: TGCGCCAGCAGCCAATCAATCTACAGAGAGCAGTACTTC
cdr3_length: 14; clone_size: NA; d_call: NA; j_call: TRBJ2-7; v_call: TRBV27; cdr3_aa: CASSLGQGSYEQYF; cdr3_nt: TGTGCCTCCTCCTTGGGGCAGGGGTCCTACGAGCAGTACTTC
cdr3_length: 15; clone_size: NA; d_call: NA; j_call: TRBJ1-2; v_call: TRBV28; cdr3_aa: CASSFIFEGNYGYTF; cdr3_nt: TGTGCCAGCAGTTTTATTTTCGAAGGCAACTATGGCTACACCTTC
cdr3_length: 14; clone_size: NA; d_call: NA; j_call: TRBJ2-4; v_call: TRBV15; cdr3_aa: CATSRDWGSNIQYF; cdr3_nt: TGTGCCACCAGCAGAGATTGGGGTTCGAACATTCAGTACTTC
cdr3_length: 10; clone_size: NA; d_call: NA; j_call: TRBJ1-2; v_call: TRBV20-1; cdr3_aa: CSARDYGYTF; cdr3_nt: TGCAGTGCTAGAGATTATGGCTACACCTTC
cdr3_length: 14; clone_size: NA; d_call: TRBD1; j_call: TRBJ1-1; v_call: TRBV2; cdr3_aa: CARRTGGKFTEAFF; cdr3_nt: TGTGCCAGAAGAACAGGGGGCAAGTTTACTGAAGCTTTCTTT
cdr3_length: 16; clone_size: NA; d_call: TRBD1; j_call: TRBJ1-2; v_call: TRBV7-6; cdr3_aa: CASSPGQGRGHYGYTF; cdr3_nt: TGTGCCAGCAGCCCCGGACAGGGGAGGGGCCACTATGGCTACACCTTC
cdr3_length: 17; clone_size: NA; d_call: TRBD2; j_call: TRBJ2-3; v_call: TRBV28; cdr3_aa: CASSLGLAGGPADTQYF; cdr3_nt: TGTGCCAGCAGTTTGGGACTAGCGGGGGGGCCGGCAGATACGCAGTATTTT
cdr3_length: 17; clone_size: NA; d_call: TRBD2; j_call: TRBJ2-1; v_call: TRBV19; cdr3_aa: CASTQTSGWSSYNEQFF; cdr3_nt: TGTGCCAGTACCCAGACTAGCGGGTGGAGCTCCTACAATGAGCAGTTCTTC
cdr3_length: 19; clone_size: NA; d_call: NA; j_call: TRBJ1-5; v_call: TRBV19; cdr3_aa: CASSIDLELASYSNQPQHF; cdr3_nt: TGTGCCAGTAGTATAGATCTTGAATTGGCTAGTTATAGCAATCAGCCCCAGCATTTT
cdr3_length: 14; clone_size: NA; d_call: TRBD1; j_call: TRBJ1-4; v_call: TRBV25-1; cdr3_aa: CASSEGDREEKLFF; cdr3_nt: TGTGCCAGCAGTGAAGGGGACAGGGAGGAAAAACTGTTTTTT
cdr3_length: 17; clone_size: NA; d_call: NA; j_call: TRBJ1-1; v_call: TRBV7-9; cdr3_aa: CASSSRGLGFMNTEAFF; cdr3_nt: TGTGCCAGCAGCTCCCGGGGACTTGGTTTCATGAACACTGAAGCTTTCTTT
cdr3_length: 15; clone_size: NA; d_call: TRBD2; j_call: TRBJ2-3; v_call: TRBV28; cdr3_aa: CASSLVAGGADTQYF; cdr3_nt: TGTGCCAGCAGTTTAGTAGCGGGGGGGGCAGATACGCAGTATTTT
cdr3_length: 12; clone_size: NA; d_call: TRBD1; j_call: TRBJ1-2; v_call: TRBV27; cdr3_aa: CASSTGGLGYTF; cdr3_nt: TGTGCCAGCAGTACAGGGGGCTTGGGCTACACCTTC
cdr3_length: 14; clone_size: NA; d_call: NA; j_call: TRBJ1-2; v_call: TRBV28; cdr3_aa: CASSPLRKAYGYTF; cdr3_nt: TGTGCCAGCAGCCCCCTCCGTAAGGCCTATGGCTACACCTTC
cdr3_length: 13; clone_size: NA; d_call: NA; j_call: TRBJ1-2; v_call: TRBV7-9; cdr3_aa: CASSLGVVGGYTF; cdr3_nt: TGTGCCAGCAGCTTAGGTGTTGTCGGTGGCTACACCTTC
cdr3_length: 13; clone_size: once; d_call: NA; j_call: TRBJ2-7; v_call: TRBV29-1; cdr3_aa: CSVRGAISYEQYF; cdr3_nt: TGCAGCGTAAGAGGGGCTATCTCCTACGAGCAGTACTTC
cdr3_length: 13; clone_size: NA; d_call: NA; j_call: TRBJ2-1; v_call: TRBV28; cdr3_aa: CASSFGGLGEQFF; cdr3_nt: TGTGCCAGCAGTTTCGGGGGTCTCGGTGAGCAGTTCTTC
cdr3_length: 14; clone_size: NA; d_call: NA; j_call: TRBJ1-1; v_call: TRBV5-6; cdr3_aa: CASKSQGSGTEAFF; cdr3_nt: TGTGCCAGCAAAAGTCAGGGTAGTGGGACTGAAGCTTTCTTT
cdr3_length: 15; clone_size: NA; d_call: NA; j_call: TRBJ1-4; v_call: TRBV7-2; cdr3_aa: CASSLVLPAGEKLFF; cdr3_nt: TGTGCCAGCAGCTTAGTGTTACCGGCGGGTGAAAAACTGTTTTTT
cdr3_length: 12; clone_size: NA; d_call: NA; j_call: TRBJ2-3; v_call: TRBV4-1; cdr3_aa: CASSQGGDTQYF; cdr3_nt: TGCGCCAGCAGCCAAGGGGGAGATACGCAGTATTTT
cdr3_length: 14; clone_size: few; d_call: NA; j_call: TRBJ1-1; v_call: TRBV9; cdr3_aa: CASSSRGRNTEAFF; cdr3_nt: TGTGCCAGCAGCTCCAGGGGCCGAAACACTGAAGCTTTCTTT
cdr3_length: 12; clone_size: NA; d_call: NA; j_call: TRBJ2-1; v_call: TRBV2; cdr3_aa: CASSGGYNEQFF; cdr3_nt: TGTGCCAGCAGTGGGGGGTACAATGAGCAGTTCTTC
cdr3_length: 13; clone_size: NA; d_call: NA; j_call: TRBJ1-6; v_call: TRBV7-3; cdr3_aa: CASSVGGAHPLHF; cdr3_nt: TGTGCCAGCAGCGTAGGGGGGGCGCATCCCCTCCACTTT
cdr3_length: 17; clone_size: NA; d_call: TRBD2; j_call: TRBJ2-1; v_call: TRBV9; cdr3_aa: CASSVKLAGAFYNEQFF; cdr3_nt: TGTGCCAGCAGCGTCAAGTTAGCGGGAGCGTTCTACAATGAGCAGTTCTTC
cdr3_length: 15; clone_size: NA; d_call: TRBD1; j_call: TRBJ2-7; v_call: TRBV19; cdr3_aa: CASRTWDSLSYEQYF; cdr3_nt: TGTGCCAGTAGGACATGGGACAGCCTCTCCTACGAGCAGTACTTC
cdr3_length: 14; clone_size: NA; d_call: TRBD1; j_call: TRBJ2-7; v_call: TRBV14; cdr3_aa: CASSQVSTGGEQYF; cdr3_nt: TGTGCCAGCAGCCAAGTTAGTACAGGGGGCGAGCAGTACTTC
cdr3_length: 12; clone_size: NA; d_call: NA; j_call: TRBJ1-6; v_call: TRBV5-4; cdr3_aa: CASSPGGSPLHF; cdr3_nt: TGTGCCAGCAGCCCAGGCGGTTCACCCCTCCACTTT
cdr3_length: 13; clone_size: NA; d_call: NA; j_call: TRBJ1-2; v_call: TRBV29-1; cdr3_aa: CSVDGGLGYGYTF; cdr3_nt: TGCAGCGTTGATGGGGGGCTGGGCTATGGCTACACCTTC
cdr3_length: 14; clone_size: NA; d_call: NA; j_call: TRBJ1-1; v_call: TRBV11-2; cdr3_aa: CASSLDTGWTEAFF; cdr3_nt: TGTGCCAGCAGCTTAGACACAGGGTGGACTGAAGCTTTCTTT
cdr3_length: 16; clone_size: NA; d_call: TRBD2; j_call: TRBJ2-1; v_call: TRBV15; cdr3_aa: CATSRISGSSYNEQFF; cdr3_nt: TGTGCCACCAGCAGAATTAGCGGGAGCTCCTACAATGAGCAGTTCTTC
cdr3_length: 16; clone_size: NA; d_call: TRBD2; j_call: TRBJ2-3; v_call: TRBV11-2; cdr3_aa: CASSLMGSGGRDTQYF; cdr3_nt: TGTGCCAGCAGCTTAATGGGGTCGGGGGGGCGAGATACGCAGTATTTT
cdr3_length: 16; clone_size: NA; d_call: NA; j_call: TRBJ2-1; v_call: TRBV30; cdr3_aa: CAWQYTRGEGAREQFF; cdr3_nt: TGTGCCTGGCAATATACAAGGGGGGAGGGGGCGCGAGAGCAGTTCTTC
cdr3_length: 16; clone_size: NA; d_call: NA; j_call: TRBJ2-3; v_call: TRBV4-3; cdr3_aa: CASSQDPRTSTDTQYF; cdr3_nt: TGCGCCAGCAGCCAAGACCCGCGGACTAGCACAGATACGCAGTATTTT
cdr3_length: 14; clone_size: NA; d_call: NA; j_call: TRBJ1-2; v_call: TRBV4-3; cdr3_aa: CASSLIWEGIGYTF; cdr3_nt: TGCGCCAGCAGCCTCATTTGGGAGGGAATCGGCTACACCTTC
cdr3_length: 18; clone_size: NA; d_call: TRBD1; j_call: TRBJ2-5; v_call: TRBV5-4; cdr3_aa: CASSLAPRTGQQQETQYF; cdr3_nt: TGTGCCAGCAGCTTGGCTCCAAGGACAGGGCAGCAACAAGAGACCCAGTACTTC
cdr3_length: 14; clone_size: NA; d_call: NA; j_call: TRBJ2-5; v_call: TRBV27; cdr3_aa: CASSSGPYQETQYF; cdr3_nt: TGTGCCAGCAGTTCCGGGCCGTACCAAGAGACCCAGTACTTC
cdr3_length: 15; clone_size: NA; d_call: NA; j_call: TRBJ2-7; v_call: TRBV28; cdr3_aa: CASSLVWAVGYEQYF; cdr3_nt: TGTGCCAGCAGTTTAGTTTGGGCAGTAGGCTACGAGCAGTACTTC
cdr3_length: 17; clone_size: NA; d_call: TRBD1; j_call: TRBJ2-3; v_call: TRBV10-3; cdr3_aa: CAISGSTGGTSTDTQYF; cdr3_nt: TGTGCCATCAGTGGCTCGACAGGGGGGACAAGCACAGATACGCAGTATTTT
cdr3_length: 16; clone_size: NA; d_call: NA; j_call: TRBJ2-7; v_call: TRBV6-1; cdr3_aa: CASSEEDVALYYEQYF; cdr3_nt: TGTGCCAGCAGTGAAGAGGACGTGGCCCTCTATTACGAGCAGTACTTC
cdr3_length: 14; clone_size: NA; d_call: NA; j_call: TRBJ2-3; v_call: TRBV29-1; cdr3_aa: CSVEGGTFTDTQYF; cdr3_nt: TGCAGCGTTGAAGGGGGAACATTCACAGATACGCAGTATTTT
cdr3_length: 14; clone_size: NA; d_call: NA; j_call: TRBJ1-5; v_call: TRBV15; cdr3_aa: CATSSRLGNQPQHF; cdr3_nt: TGTGCCACCAGCAGCCGCCTCGGGAATCAGCCCCAGCATTTT
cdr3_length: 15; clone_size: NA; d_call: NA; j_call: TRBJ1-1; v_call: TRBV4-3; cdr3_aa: CASSQEDNRNTEAFF; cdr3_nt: TGCGCCAGCAGCCAAGAAGACAACCGGAACACTGAAGCTTTCTTT
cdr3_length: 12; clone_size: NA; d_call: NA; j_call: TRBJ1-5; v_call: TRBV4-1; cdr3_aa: CASSQEGQPQHF; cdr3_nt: TGCGCCAGCAGCCAAGAAGGACAGCCCCAGCATTTT
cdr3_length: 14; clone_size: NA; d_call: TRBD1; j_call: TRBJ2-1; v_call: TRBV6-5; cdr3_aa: CASSFDRDANEQFF; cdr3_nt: TGTGCCAGCAGCTTCGACAGGGATGCGAATGAGCAGTTCTTC